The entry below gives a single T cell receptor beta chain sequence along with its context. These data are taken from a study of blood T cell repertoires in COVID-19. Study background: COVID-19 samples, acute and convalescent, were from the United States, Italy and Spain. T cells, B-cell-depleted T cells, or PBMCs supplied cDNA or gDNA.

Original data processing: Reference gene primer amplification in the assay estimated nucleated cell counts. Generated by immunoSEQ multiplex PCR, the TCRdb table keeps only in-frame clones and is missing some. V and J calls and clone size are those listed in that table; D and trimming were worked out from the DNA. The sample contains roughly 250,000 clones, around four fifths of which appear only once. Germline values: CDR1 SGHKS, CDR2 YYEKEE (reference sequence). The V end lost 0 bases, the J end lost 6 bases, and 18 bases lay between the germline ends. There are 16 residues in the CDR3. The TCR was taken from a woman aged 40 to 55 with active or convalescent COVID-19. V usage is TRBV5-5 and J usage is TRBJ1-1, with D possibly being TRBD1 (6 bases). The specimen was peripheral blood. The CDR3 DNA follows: TGTGCCAGCAGCTTGGTCGAGTTCAAGGGGGTCGCTGAAGCTTTCTTT. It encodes CASSLVEFKGVAEAFF.